The 9 T cell receptor beta chains presented below share a single source sample, sequenced in a study of blood T cells in healthy people across ages. For the second PCR, which ran for about 6 to 12 cycles, a sample-barcoded 5' primer and a J-beta primer mix were used. TCRdb fed the 5' RACE reads into MiXCR, producing one record per CDR3 protein. Of under 1,000,000 distinct CDR3 sequences in the sample, roughly 46% were seen once. The sample taken for sequencing was blood. Source of these receptors: a man aged 80 or over in good health.

This clonotype has only one observation. The chain couples TRBV28 to TRBJ2-2; D perhaps matches TRBD2 (5 bases). Germline CDR1 MDHEN, CDR2 SYDVKM. The CDR3 is made up of 19 amino acids. Trimming removed 2 bases at V and 2 bases at J, with 21 bases between. CDR3 region: CASSLIHASRYHNTGELFF. The CDR3 DNA sequence: TGTGCCAGCAGTTTAATTCATGCTAGCCGATATCATAACACCGGGGAGCTGTTTTTT.

This clonotype was picked up a small number of times. The gene calls are TRBV7-2 and TRBJ2-3; D perhaps matches TRBD1 (6 bases). The CDR3 has 15 residues. Germline assignment: CDR1 SGHTA and CDR2 FQGNSA. Deletions cut 5 bases from V and 5 bases from J, with 17 bases between. The CDR3 loop reads CASSPFAGVGDTQYF. The CDR3 DNA is TGTGCCAGCAGCCCCTTCGCAGGGGTGGGAGATACGCAGTATTTT. Variable domain in full (rest from reference TRBV7-2 and TRBJ2-3): GAGVSQSPSNKVTEKGKDVELRCDPISGHTALYWYRQSLGQGLEFLIYFQGNSAPDKSGLPSDRFSAERTGGSVSTLTIQRTQQEDSAVYLCASSPFAGVGDTQYFGPGTRLTVL.

The chain links TRBV6-2 or TRBV6-3 to TRBJ2-6; a possible D gene is TRBD2 (6 bases). From germline, CDR1 is MNHEY and CDR2 SVGEGT. CDR3 length: 17 amino acids. The germline V and J ends were trimmed by 5 bases and 0 bases, with 14 bases remaining between them. The CDR3: CASSRTKPGSGANVLTF. CDR3 in DNA: TGTGCCAGCAGTAGGACTAAGCCAGGCTCTGGGGCCAACGTCCTGACTTTC.

The chain has TRBV6-2 or TRBV6-3 and TRBJ2-3; a weak D match, TRBD2 (5 bases). Germline CDR1 is MNHEY and CDR2 is SVGEGT. The CDR3 is 14 amino acids. V dropped 8 bases and J dropped 2 bases, with 14 bases sitting between them. CDR3 region: CASWSAGITDTQYF. The CDR3 DNA follows: TGTGCCAGCTGGTCGGCCGGGATCACAGATACGCAGTATTTT.

Here the CDR3 DNA reads TGTGCCACCAGCAGAGATAGGTCTAGCGGGAGGAGGGAGTACTTC. Encoded protein: CATSRDRSSGRREYF. V usage is TRBV15 and J usage is TRBJ2-7; 11 bases map to TRBD2. This CDR3 is 15 amino acids long. J lost 11 bases, V lost 0 bases, and 9 bases had no gene match. Germline-derived CDR1 and CDR2 are LNHNV and YYDKDF (reference sequence). Full variable domain (rest looked up from reference TRBV15 and TRBJ2-7): DAMVIQNPRYQVTQFGKPVTLSCSQTLNHNVMYWYQQKSSQAPKLLFHYYDKDFNNEADTPDNFQSRRPNTSFCFLDIRSPGLGDTAMYLCATSRDRSSGRREYFGPGTRLTVT.

In its sample, this clonotype was seen a few times. V and J are TRBV24-1 and TRBJ2-7, with TRBD2 as a possible D gene (6 bases). The CDR3 consists of 15 residues. Germline V gives CDR1 KGHDR, CDR2 SFDVKD. V dropped 4 bases and J dropped 2 bases, with 14 bases sitting between them. The CDR3 DNA reads TGTGCCACCAGTGAATCGGGAGTGAGGACCTACGAGCAGTACTTC. This translates into CATSESGVRTYEQYF.

The table lists this clonotype with a few counts. The chain recombines TRBV5-1 with TRBJ1-4; maybe TRBD1 (5 bases). The CDR3 runs to 14 residues. V lost 4 bases to trimming and J lost 4 bases, with 11 bases between them. Per germline, CDR1 SGHRS and CDR2 YFSETQ. The CDR3 DNA sequence: TGCGCCAGCAGCGCGGGACGGATTAATGAAAAACTGTTTTTT. It translates to CASSAGRINEKLFF.

This chain connects TRBV12-3 or TRBV12-4 to TRBJ2-4; D may match TRBD1 or TRBD2 (5 bases each). The ends were cut back, 4 bases at V and 15 bases at J, with 19 bases in the middle. The CDR3 length is 13 residues. Here the CDR3 DNA reads TGTGCCAGCAGTTGGGGGTCCGCCTACGAGCGGTACTTC. It translates to CASSWGSAYERYF.

The gene calls are TRBV5-1 and TRBJ2-7; D gene ambiguous. Germline V gene data show CDR1 as SGHRS and CDR2 as YFSETQ. The CDR3 consists of 13 residues. V gave up 4 bases and J gave up 5 bases, with 13 bases separating them. The DNA of the CDR3 is TGCGCCAGCAGCCCGTATTCGGCCCACGAGCAGTACTTC. Translation: CASSPYSAHEQYF.